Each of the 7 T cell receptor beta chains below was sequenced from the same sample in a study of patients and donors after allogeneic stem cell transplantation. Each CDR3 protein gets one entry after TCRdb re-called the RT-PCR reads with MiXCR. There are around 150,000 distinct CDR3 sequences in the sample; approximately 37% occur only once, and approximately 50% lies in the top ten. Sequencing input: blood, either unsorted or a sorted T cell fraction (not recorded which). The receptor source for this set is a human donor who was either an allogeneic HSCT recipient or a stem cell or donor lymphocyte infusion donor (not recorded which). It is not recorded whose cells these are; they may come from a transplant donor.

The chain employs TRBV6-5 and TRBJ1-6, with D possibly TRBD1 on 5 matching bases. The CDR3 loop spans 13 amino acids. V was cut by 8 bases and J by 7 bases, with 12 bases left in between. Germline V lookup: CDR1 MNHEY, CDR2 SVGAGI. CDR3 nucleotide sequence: TGTGCCAGCGGGGACGGGGCAAATTCACCCCTCCACTTT. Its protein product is CASGDGANSPLHF.

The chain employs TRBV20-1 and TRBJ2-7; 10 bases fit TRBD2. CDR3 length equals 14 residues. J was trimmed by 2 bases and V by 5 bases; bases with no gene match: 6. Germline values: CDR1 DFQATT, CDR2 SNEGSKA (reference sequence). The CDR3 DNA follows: TGCAGTGCTGAACTAGCGGGGATGCCCTACGAGCAGTACGTC. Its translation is CSAELAGMPYEQYV.

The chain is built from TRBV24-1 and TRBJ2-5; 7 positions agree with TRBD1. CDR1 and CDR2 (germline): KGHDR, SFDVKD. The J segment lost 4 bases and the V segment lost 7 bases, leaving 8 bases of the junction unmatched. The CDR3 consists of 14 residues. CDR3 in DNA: TGTGCCACCAGCCCGGGACAGAGTAGAGAGACCCAGTACTTC. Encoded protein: CATSPGQSRETQYF.

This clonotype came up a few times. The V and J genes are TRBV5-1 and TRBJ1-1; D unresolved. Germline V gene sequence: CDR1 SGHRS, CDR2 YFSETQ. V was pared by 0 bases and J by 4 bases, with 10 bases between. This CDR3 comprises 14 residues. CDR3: CASSLAFGGTEAFF. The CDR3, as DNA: TGCGCCAGCAGCTTGGCTTTTGGCGGCACTGAAGCTTTCTTT.

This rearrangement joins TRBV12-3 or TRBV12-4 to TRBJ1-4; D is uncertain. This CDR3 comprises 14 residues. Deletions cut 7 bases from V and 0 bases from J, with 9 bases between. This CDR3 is CASTVGATNEKLFF. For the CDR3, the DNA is TGTGCCAGCACCGTCGGTGCAACTAATGAAAAACTGTTTTTT.

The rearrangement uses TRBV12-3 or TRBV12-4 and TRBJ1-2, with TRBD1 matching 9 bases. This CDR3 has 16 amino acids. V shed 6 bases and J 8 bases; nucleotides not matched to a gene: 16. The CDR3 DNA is TGTGCCAGCAGCCCAATACAGGGGGCGCATAGTAACGGCTACACCTTC. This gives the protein CASSPIQGAHSNGYTF.

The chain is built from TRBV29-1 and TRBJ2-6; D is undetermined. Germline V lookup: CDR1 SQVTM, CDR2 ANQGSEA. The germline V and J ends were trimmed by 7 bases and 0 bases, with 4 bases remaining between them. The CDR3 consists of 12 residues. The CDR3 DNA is TGCAGCGCGAGCTCTGGGGCCAACGTCCTGACTTTC. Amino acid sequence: CSASSGANVLTF.